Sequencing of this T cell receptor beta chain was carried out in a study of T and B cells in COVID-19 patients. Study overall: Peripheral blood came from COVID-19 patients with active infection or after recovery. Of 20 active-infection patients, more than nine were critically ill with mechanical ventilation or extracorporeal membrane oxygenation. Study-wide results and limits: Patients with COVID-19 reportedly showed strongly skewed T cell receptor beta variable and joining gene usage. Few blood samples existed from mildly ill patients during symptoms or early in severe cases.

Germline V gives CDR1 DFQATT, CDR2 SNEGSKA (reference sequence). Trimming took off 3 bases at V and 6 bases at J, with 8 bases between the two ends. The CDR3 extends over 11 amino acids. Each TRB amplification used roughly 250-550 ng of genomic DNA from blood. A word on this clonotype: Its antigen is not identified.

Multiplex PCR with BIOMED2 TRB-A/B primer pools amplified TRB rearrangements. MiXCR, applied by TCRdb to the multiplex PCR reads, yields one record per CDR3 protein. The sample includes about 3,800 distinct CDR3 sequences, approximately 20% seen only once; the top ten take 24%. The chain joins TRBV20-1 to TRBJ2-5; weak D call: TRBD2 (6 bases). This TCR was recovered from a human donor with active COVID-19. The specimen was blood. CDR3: CSASGGKTQYF. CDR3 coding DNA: TGCAGTGCTAGCGGGGGAAAGACCCAGTACTTC.